These 18 T cell receptor beta chains share one sample of origin, sequenced in a study of shared clonotypes between healthy human individuals. The protocol was immunoSEQ multiplex PCR, while the TCRdb copy is restricted to in-frame clones and leaves out a portion. Of fewer than 1.4 million clones in the sample, about four fifths were seen once. The sequencing input was memory CD4+ T cells from PBMCs. As for subset: CD45RA-negative fraction. The origin of the receptors is a man aged 18 to 30 in good health. Some clones in this sample may be carry-over from other donors' samples.

About this clone: The same CDR3 can be traced to other DNA sequences in this sample. V gene TRBV5-5 combines with J gene TRBJ1-3; 7 bases align to TRBD1. The CDR3 covers 14 residues. CDR1 and CDR2 (germline): SGHKS, YYEKEE (reference sequence). The trim removed 3 bases at V and 0 bases at J, leaving 0 bases unmatched. The CDR3 reads CASSSGGSGNTIYF. In DNA form, the CDR3 reads TGTGCCAGCAGCTCAGGGGGCTCTGGAAACACCATATATTTT.

The chain carries TRBV11-1 and TRBJ2-7; the match to TRBD1 covers 9 bases. From germline, CDR1 is SGHAT and CDR2 FQDESV (reference sequence). V was pared by 1 base and J by 7 bases, with 11 bases of the junction left unmatched. This CDR3 comprises 16 residues. CDR3: CASSLGSRDRVQEQYF. DNA for the CDR3: TGTGCCAGCAGCTTAGGGAGCCGGGACAGGGTCCAGGAGCAGTACTTC.

The chain uses TRBV7-3 and TRBJ2-7, with 9 bases fitting TRBD2. The CDR3 totals 14 residues. The germline CDR1 and CDR2 sequences are SGHTA and FQGTGA. The trim removed 3 bases at V and 5 bases at J, leaving 5 bases unmatched. DNA for the CDR3: TGTGCCAGCAGCTTGGTAGCGGGGGTGGACGAGCAGTACTTC. Its protein product is CASSLVAGVDEQYF.

J is TRBJ1-5 and V is TRBV4-1; D is unclear. CDR1 and CDR2 (germline): MGHRA, YSYEKL. The CDR3 loop spans 14 amino acids. V was clipped by 1 base and J by 4 bases, with 8 bases between them. CDR3 coding DNA: TGCGCCAGCAGCCAAGCGGCCTCTAATCAGCCCCAGCATTTT. Translated, it gives CASSQAASNQPQHF.

The V call is TRBV28, the J call TRBJ2-3; possibly TRBD2 for D (7 bases). The V and J ends lost 6 bases and 4 bases respectively, with 17 bases between them. The CDR3 is 15 residues long. CDR1 MDHEN and CDR2 SYDVKM come from the germline V gene. This CDR3 reads CASSPRGRGADTQYF. The CDR3 DNA reads as TGTGCCAGCAGCCCTCGGGGGAGGGGGGCAGATACGCAGTATTTT. The variable domain in full, completed from reference TRBV28 and TRBJ2-3, reads DVKVTQSSRYLVKRTGEKVFLECVQDMDHENMFWYRQDPGLGLRLIYFSYDVKMKEKGDIPEGYSVSREKKERFSLILESASTNQTSMYLCASSPRGRGADTQYFGPGTRLTVL.

In this sample, this clone turned up many times. The rearrangement uses TRBV6-5 and TRBJ1-3; TRBD1 is a possible D gene (5 bases). The germline gives CDR1 MNHEY, CDR2 SVGAGI. V was clipped by 11 bases and J by 0 bases, with 17 bases between them. The CDR3 contains 15 residues. The CDR3 region is CADTGLSRSGNTIYF. The CDR3 nucleotides are TGTGCCGACACAGGCCTTAGTCGCTCTGGAAACACCATATATTTT.

This sequence joins TRBV9 and TRBJ2-3; D unclear. The ends were cut back, 4 bases at V and 1 base at J, with 16 bases in the middle. The CDR3 has 16 amino acids. Per the germline V gene, CDR1 is SGDLS and CDR2 is YYNGEE. CDR3 sequence: CASSTGPSSRTDTQYF. CDR3 coding DNA: TGTGCCAGCAGCACCGGACCTTCTTCACGCACAGATACGCAGTATTTT.

This chain connects TRBV11-2 to TRBJ2-7; 8 bases align to TRBD2. Trimming took 3 bases from V and 3 from J; bases not matched to a gene: 4. The CDR3 contains 14 residues. Germline values: CDR1 SGHAT, CDR2 FQNNGV. The CDR3 DNA reads as TGTGCCAGCAGCTTGGTGGGACTAGTCTACGAGCAGTACTTC. It is translated as CASSLVGLVYEQYF.

There are a few counts of this clone. The chain carries TRBV5-1 and TRBJ2-2, with 12 nucleotides matching TRBD2. Per germline, CDR1 SGHRS and CDR2 YFSETQ. The J segment lost 5 bases and the V segment lost 4 bases, leaving 12 bases of the junction unmatched. The CDR3 contains 18 residues. The chain's CDR3 is CASSDLLAGGRGTGELFF. Here the CDR3 DNA reads TGCGCCAGCAGCGACCTACTAGCGGGAGGTAGGGGAACCGGGGAGCTGTTTTTT.

This chain uses TRBV6-5 with TRBJ1-5; possible D gene TRBD1, 6 bases. CDR3 length: 14 amino acids. V lost 6 bases and J lost 2, with 11 bases in between. CDR1 is MNHEY and CDR2 is SVGAGI in the germline V gene. The CDR3 region is CASSREGGNQPQHF. In DNA, the CDR3 is TGTGCCAGCAGCCGGGAGGGGGGCAATCAGCCCCAGCATTTT.

The chain uses TRBV27 and TRBJ2-1; the D is unclear. This CDR3 has 15 residues. Trimming removed 5 bases at V and 10 bases at J, with 21 bases between. Germline V gives CDR1 MNHEY, CDR2 SMNVEV (reference sequence). Written as DNA, the CDR3 is TGTGCCAGCAGTCTCCAGTTAGGACCCCGTTGGGAGCAGTTCTTC. Protein sequence: CASSLQLGPRWEQFF.

The V and J genes are TRBV7-8 and TRBJ2-7; either TRBD1 or TRBD2 may fit D (5 bases each). V lost 5 bases and J 0 bases, leaving 17 bases between the germline ends. The germline V gene encodes CDR1 SGHVS and CDR2 FQNEAQ. CDR3 length: 16 residues. The CDR3 is CASSPWGGRTSYEQYF. The CDR3 bases are TGTGCCAGCAGCCCCTGGGGCGGGCGGACCTCCTACGAGCAGTACTTC.

In this sample, this clone turned up once. The J gene is TRBJ2-1, the V gene TRBV11-3, with 11 bases identical to TRBD1. The CDR3 is 18 residues long. Germline V CDR1 and CDR2: SGHNT, YENEEA. Unmatched junction bases numbered 11, after V lost 1 base and J lost 6 bases. This CDR3 reads CASSLGYLGQGVANEQFF. Here the CDR3 DNA reads TGTGCCAGCAGCTTAGGGTATTTGGGACAGGGGGTTGCCAATGAGCAGTTCTTC. The entire variable domain, with the rest obtained from reference TRBV11-3 and TRBJ2-1, is as follows: EAGVVQSPRYKIIEKKQPVAFWCNPISGHNTLYWYLQNLGQGPELLIRYENEEAVDDSQLPKDRFSAERLKGVDSTLKIQPAELGDSAVYLCASSLGYLGQGVANEQFFGPGTRLTVL.

The chain is built from TRBV4-2 and TRBJ1-1; D unresolved. Germline V gene data show CDR1 as LGHNA and CDR2 as YNFKEQ. This CDR3 comprises 14 residues. The germline V and J ends were trimmed by 4 bases and 3 bases, with 12 bases remaining between them. CDR3 region: CASSPPERDTEAFF. In DNA form, the CDR3 reads TGTGCCAGCAGCCCCCCTGAAAGGGACACTGAAGCTTTCTTT.

About this clone itself: This may be a read error, as it is one base from a much larger clone. Other DNA sequences in this sample translate to the same CDR3. The CDR3 loop is CASSPDKNYGYTF. CDR3 nucleotide sequence: TGTGCCAGCAGCCCGGACAAAAACTATGGCTACACCTTC. The chain employs TRBV7-2 and TRBJ1-2; TRBD1 is a possible D gene (5 bases). This CDR3 comprises 13 residues. V gave up 5 bases and J gave up 2 bases, with 9 bases separating them. Germline V gives CDR1 SGHTA, CDR2 FQGNSA.

The chain employs TRBV7-9 and TRBJ2-1, with 12 bases lining up with TRBD2. The CDR3 has 16 amino acids. Trimming at V came to 1 base and at J to 6 bases, leaving 4 bases not matched to a gene. Germline CDR1 is SEHNR and CDR2 is FQNEAQ (reference sequence). The CDR3: CASSLGLAGAGNEQFF. In DNA form, the CDR3 reads TGTGCCAGCAGCTTAGGACTAGCGGGAGCGGGCAATGAGCAGTTCTTC.

This clone has only one observation. This chain joins TRBV10-3 and TRBJ1-1; a weak D match, TRBD1 (5 bases). In germline, CDR1 is ENHRY, CDR2 SYGVKD. The CDR3 covers 15 residues. V shed 2 bases and J shed 0 bases, with 10 bases lying between them. CDR3 DNA sequence: TGTGCCATCAGTGAGGGGGCGGGGATGAACACTGAAGCTTTCTTT. Translating it yields CAISEGAGMNTEAFF.

Concerning this clone itself: A much bigger clone sits one base away, suggesting this may be a read error. The rearrangement links TRBV11-2 to TRBJ1-1; possible D gene TRBD1, 5 bases. Germline CDR1 and CDR2: SGHAT and FQNNGV. The CDR3 runs to 13 residues. Trimming left V 6 bases short and J 1 base short, with 9 bases between. This chain's CDR3 is CASRQDRNTEAFF. In DNA, the CDR3 is TGTGCCAGCAGACAAGACAGGAACACTGAAGCTTTCTTT.